The next 17 T cell receptor beta chains were all read from a single sample in a study of T cells in Graves' hyperthyroidism and ophthalmopathy. RNA transcripts gave rise to amplified TCR beta CDR3 regions. The HTBI primer set drove a first-round RT-PCR of the TCR CDR3. TCRdb independently ran MiXCR on the multiplex PCR reads; one entry per CDR3 protein. The data hold more than 550,000 distinct CDR3 sequences, with 18% observed a single time. Sample: blood. All receptors come from a woman between 45 and 65 years old with Graves' hyperthyroidism that later progressed to Graves' ophthalmopathy.

This clonotype has ten or more counts. The chain joins TRBV11-2 to TRBJ1-5; no clear D gene. With 5 bases removed from V and 7 bases from J, the gap between germline ends came to 12 bases. The CDR3 loop spans 13 amino acids. Germline values: CDR1 SGHAT, CDR2 FQNNGV. The CDR3 sequence is CASSRRREQPQHF. The CDR3, as DNA: TGTGCCAGCAGCCGACGGAGAGAGCAGCCCCAGCATTTT.

The chain combines TRBV9 with TRBJ2-7, with D perhaps matching TRBD1 (5 bases). V was pared by 4 bases and J by 7 bases, with 15 bases between. The CDR3 consists of 13 residues. The germline gives CDR1 SGDLS, CDR2 YYNGEE. The CDR3 loop is CASSPRGRREQYF. The CDR3, as DNA: TGTGCCAGCAGCCCTAGGGGCCGTCGGGAGCAGTACTTC.

This clonotype was counted many times. The gene calls are TRBV7-2 and TRBJ2-1; maybe TRBD2 (6 bases). The V gene lost 1 base and the J gene lost 8 bases, with 9 bases spanning the gap. The CDR3 extends over 13 amino acids. Germline-derived CDR1 and CDR2 are SGHTA and FQGNSA. CDR3 residues: CASSLGSGDEQFF. For the CDR3, the DNA is TGTGCCAGCAGCTTAGGGTCGGGGGATGAGCAGTTCTTC.

The chain links TRBV9 to TRBJ1-5; D might be TRBD1 (5 bases). Germline lookup yields CDR1 SGDLS and CDR2 YYNGEE. The ends were cut back, 0 bases at V and 0 bases at J, with 7 bases in the middle. The CDR3 runs 15 residues. The CDR3 sequence: CASSVEGVSNQPQHF. The CDR3 nucleotides read TGTGCCAGCAGCGTAGAAGGGGTTAGCAATCAGCCCCAGCATTTT.

Many counts were recorded for this clonotype. The CDR3 spells CASSLSDTDYGYTF. CDR3 coding DNA: TGTGCCAGCAGCCTCAGCGATACAGACTATGGCTACACCTTC. The V gene is TRBV3-1, the J gene TRBJ1-2; D is unclear. Trimming left V 4 bases short and J 3 bases short, with 12 bases between. The CDR3 has 14 amino acids. Germline loops: CDR1 LGHDT, CDR2 YNNKEL (reference sequence).

The chain carries TRBV3-1 and TRBJ2-1, with 8 bases fitting TRBD2. This CDR3 comprises 16 residues. Trimming cost V 0 bases and J 4 bases; bases outside gene matches: 5. Germline V lookup: CDR1 LGHDT, CDR2 YNNKEL (reference sequence). This CDR3 is CASSQDPRGGYNEQFF. In DNA, the CDR3 is TGTGCCAGCAGCCAAGACCCCCGGGGGGGTTACAATGAGCAGTTCTTC.

This clonotype appeared many times. The chain uses TRBV18 and TRBJ2-7, with D perhaps being TRBD1 or TRBD2 (6 bases each). Trimming left V 6 bases short and J 3 bases short, with 12 bases between. Germline CDR1 is KGHSH and CDR2 is LQKENI. The CDR3 has 13 amino acids. The CDR3 sequence is CASSQQGGYEQYF. CDR3 DNA sequence: TGTGCCAGCTCGCAACAGGGAGGCTACGAGCAGTACTTC.

This clonotype was seen repeatedly, ten times or more. CDR3 in DNA: TGTGCCAGCAACCCCCTCGGGACTCAGAACACTGAAGCTTTCTTT. It is translated as CASNPLGTQNTEAFF. The rearrangement joins TRBV12-3 or TRBV12-4 to TRBJ1-1, with D perhaps matching TRBD1 (5 bases). Trimming cost V 7 bases and J 1 base, with 16 bases left between them. The CDR3 has 15 residues.

This clonotype was counted a few times. This chain connects TRBV20-1 to TRBJ2-1; TRBD1 matches 10 bases. The CDR3 spans 16 residues. With V trimmed by 6 bases and J by 6 bases, 14 bases remained unmatched. Germline loops: CDR1 DFQATT, CDR2 SNEGSKA (reference sequence). The CDR3 protein is CSALGAGTGVVNEQFF. Written as DNA, the CDR3 is TGCAGTGCCCTGGGGGCCGGGACAGGGGTAGTCAATGAGCAGTTCTTC.

This clonotype was counted between two and nine times. The V call is TRBV6-5, the J call TRBJ1-6; 7 bases are shared with TRBD1. V lost 2 bases, J lost 9 bases, and 13 bases stayed unmatched. This CDR3 region has 17 residues. Germline CDR1 and CDR2: MNHEY and SVGAGI. CDR3 sequence: CASSYAPPGQLGSPLHF. CDR3 in DNA: TGTGCCAGCAGTTACGCTCCCCCGGGACAGTTAGGTTCACCCCTCCACTTT.

This clonotype came up many times. V is TRBV7-9 and J is TRBJ1-1; D is ambiguous. The germline CDR1 and CDR2 sequences are SEHNR and FQNEAQ (reference sequence). Between the trimmed V and J ends, which lost 4 bases and 5 bases, there was a span of 5 bases. The CDR3 runs 11 residues. CDR3 protein: CASSWQTEAFF. CDR3 in DNA: TGTGCCAGCAGCTGGCAGACTGAAGCTTTCTTT.

This clonotype has just a few counts. The rearrangement links TRBV18 to TRBJ2-4, with D uncertain. Trimming left V 0 bases short and J 2 bases short, with 2 bases between. CDR1 is KGHSH and CDR2 is LQKENI in the germline V gene. The CDR3 totals 13 residues. The CDR3 DNA reads TGTGCCAGCTCACCACCTTCCAAAAACATTCAGTACTTC. As protein: CASSPPSKNIQYF.

The rearrangement links TRBV12-3 or TRBV12-4 to TRBJ1-5; D call uncertain. Trimming stripped 4 bases from V and 0 bases from J, with 13 bases between. CDR3 length: 16 residues. The CDR3 protein is CASSSSQTYSNQPQHF. CDR3 nucleotides: TGTGCCAGCAGTTCTTCCCAGACCTATAGCAATCAGCCCCAGCATTTT.

The sample holds a few counts of this clonotype. V usage is TRBV7-8 and J usage is TRBJ2-1; 10 bases are a match to TRBD1. This CDR3 is 15 amino acids long. With V trimmed by 5 bases and J by 8 bases, 9 bases remained unmatched. Germline V gene data show CDR1 as SGHVS and CDR2 as FQNEAQ. CDR3 amino acids: CASSMWGQGRDEQFF. The CDR3 DNA sequence: TGTGCCAGCAGCATGTGGGGACAGGGGAGGGATGAGCAGTTCTTC.

The chain combines TRBV5-4 with TRBJ2-2; 12 bases match TRBD2. The junction had 7 bases not matched to a gene; V was cut back by 2 bases and J by 2 bases. Germline CDR1 reads SGHNT; CDR2 reads YYREEE (reference sequence). CDR3 length equals 18 residues. The CDR3 sequence is CASSFPSGGAFNTGELFF. The CDR3 DNA reads as TGTGCCAGCAGCTTTCCTAGCGGGGGGGCCTTCAACACCGGGGAGCTGTTTTTT.

This clonotype came up a few times. J is TRBJ2-2 and V is TRBV6-2 or TRBV6-3, with TRBD2 matching 8 bases. Germline V gene sequence: CDR1 MNHEY, CDR2 SVGEGT. Unmatched junction bases numbered 4, after V lost 0 bases and J lost 1 base. The CDR3 length is 17 residues. CDR3 amino acids: CASSYSILAGNTGELFF. The DNA for the CDR3 is TGTGCCAGCAGTTACTCGATCCTAGCGGGGAACACCGGGGAGCTGTTTTTT.

This clonotype was recorded many times. The chain has TRBV20-1 and TRBJ2-7, with D possibly TRBD1 on 5 matching bases. This CDR3 has 13 amino acids. The V end was cut by 1 base, the J end by 4 bases, with 11 bases between. From germline, CDR1 is DFQATT and CDR2 SNEGSKA (reference sequence). The CDR3 loop reads CSARGIQGYEQYF. CDR3 coding DNA: TGCAGTGCTAGAGGAATTCAGGGTTACGAGCAGTACTTC.